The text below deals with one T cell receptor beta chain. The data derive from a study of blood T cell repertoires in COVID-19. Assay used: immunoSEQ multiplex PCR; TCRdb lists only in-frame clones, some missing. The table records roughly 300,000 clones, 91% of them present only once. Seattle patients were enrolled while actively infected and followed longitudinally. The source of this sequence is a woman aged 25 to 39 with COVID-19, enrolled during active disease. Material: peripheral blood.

DNA of the CDR3: TGTGCCAGTAGTATGACGTCAGGGTCCAGCAATCAGCCCCAGCATTTT. Encoded protein: CASSMTSGSSNQPQHF. The rearrangement links TRBV19 to TRBJ1-5, with D maybe TRBD1 (5 bases). This CDR3 comprises 16 residues. The ends were cut back, 3 bases at V and 1 base at J, with 13 bases in the middle. Germline CDR1 LNHDA, CDR2 SQIVND (reference sequence).